Following are 19 T cell receptor beta chains from one sample sequenced in a study of response to subunit inactivated influenza vaccine. TCRdb re-analysed the RT-PCR reads in MiXCR, keeping a single row per CDR3 protein. The sample includes around 520,000 distinct CDR3 sequences, about 11% of them seen just once. This material consisted of PBMCs from blood, taken on the day of vaccination. The receptors stem from a man aged 45 to 65 who received an inactivated influenza vaccine.

This clonotype was seen only a few times. V gene TRBV5-6 combines with J gene TRBJ2-5; unclear D gene. The CDR3 consists of 13 residues. Trimming took 4 bases from V and 1 from J, leaving 8 bases between them. CDR1 SGHDT and CDR2 YYEEEE come from the germline V gene. The CDR3 is CASSPALQETQYF. CDR3 nucleotide sequence: TGTGCCAGCAGCCCGGCTCTCCAAGAGACCCAGTACTTC. Full variable domain (outside the CDR3, taken from reference TRBV5-6 and TRBJ2-5): DAGVTQSPTHLIKTRGQQVTLRCSPKSGHDTVSWYQQALGQGPQFIFQYYEEEERQRGNFPDRFSGHQFPNYSSELNVNALLLGDSALYLCASSPALQETQYFGPGTRLLVL.

This chain uses TRBV7-2 with TRBJ2-5; 7 bases agree with TRBD2. This CDR3 is built from 16 residues. The trim removed 0 bases at V and 2 bases at J, leaving 6 bases unmatched. Germline CDR1 SGHTA, CDR2 FQGNSA. The CDR3, as DNA: TGTGCCAGCAGCTTAGCGCAGGCTAGCGGACAAGAGACCCAGTACTTC. Translation: CASSLAQASGQETQYF.

V and J are TRBV18 and TRBJ1-1; D is undetermined. From germline, CDR1 is KGHSH and CDR2 LQKENI. This CDR3 region has 13 residues. Deletions cut 3 bases from V and 5 bases from J, with 10 bases between. The CDR3 nucleotides are TGTGCCAGCTCACCGGACCGGATGACTGAAGCTTTCTTT. This encodes CASSPDRMTEAFF.

This clonotype was detected a few times. The V call is TRBV7-3, the J call TRBJ1-1; D not certain. The CDR3 consists of 13 residues. Germline V lookup: CDR1 SGHTA, CDR2 FQGTGA. The CDR3 sequence: CATRVRPDTEAFF. Written as DNA, the CDR3 is TGTGCGACGCGCGTTCGGCCGGACACTGAAGCTTTCTTT.

This clonotype has a handful of counts. The chain couples TRBV4-2 to TRBJ2-2; 8 bases match TRBD1. The V segment lost 2 bases and the J segment 5 bases; nucleotides outside the gene matches: 7. The CDR3 is 16 amino acids. Germline assignment: CDR1 LGHNA and CDR2 YNFKEQ. The CDR3 spells CASSQHLRQGTGELFF. DNA for the CDR3: TGTGCCAGCAGCCAACATCTACGACAGGGGACCGGGGAGCTGTTTTTT.

This clonotype was detected a few times. The V gene is TRBV10-3, the J gene TRBJ2-2, with D tentatively TRBD2 (5 bases). CDR1 is ENHRY, CDR2 SYGVKD, per germline. This CDR3 comprises 14 residues. Trimming took off 7 bases at V and 6 bases at J, with 15 bases between the two ends. In nucleotides, the CDR3 is TGTGCCATCACGAACTCTCGGAGGCCCGGGGAGCTGTTTTTT. Amino acid sequence: CAITNSRRPGELFF.

In this sample, this clonotype turned up a few times. This chain uses TRBV9 with TRBJ1-2; 7 bases align to TRBD1. There are 17 residues in the CDR3. V shed 2 bases and J 3 bases; nucleotides not matched to a gene: 13. Germline V gene lookup returns CDR1 SGDLS and CDR2 YYNGEE. The CDR3, as DNA: TGTGCCAGCAGCGTCAGTCAGGGGGGTTCCTGGGACTATGGCTACACCTTC. Translation gives CASSVSQGGSWDYGYTF.

The chain couples TRBV6-5 to TRBJ2-3; D is ambiguous. The CDR3 runs to 14 residues. Between the trimmed V and J ends, which lost 0 bases and 4 bases, there was a span of 8 bases. Germline values: CDR1 MNHEY, CDR2 SVGAGI. The DNA of the CDR3 is TGTGCCAGCAGTTACTCGGGAAGCCCAGATACGCAGTATTTT. Translated, it gives CASSYSGSPDTQYF.

Only a few counts were recorded for this clonotype. The chain uses TRBV27 and TRBJ2-1; D is possibly TRBD1 (5 bases). The V and J ends lost 1 base and 8 bases respectively, with 15 bases between them. The germline V gene has CDR1 MNHEY and CDR2 SMNVEV (reference sequence). The CDR3 runs 15 residues. The CDR3 is CASSLYHPGIDEQFF. In nucleotides, the CDR3 is TGTGCCAGCAGTTTATATCATCCAGGGATCGATGAGCAGTTCTTC.

The chain couples TRBV6-1 to TRBJ2-7, with 10 bases identical to TRBD2. CDR1 MNHNS and CDR2 SASEGT come from the germline V gene. The CDR3 has 15 residues. J gave up 3 bases and V 6 bases, and 8 bases lay outside the gene matches. CDR3 protein: CASRPGLAENYEQYF. The CDR3 DNA follows: TGTGCCAGCAGACCCGGACTAGCGGAGAACTACGAGCAGTACTTC.

The chain recombines TRBV2 with TRBJ2-5; D may be TRBD1 or TRBD2 (5 bases each). The germline gives CDR1 SNHLY, CDR2 FYNNEI. This CDR3 is built from 15 residues. Trimming left V 6 bases short and J 0 bases short, with 14 bases between. The CDR3 region has the DNA TGTGCCAGCAGGAGGGACGGATTAGACCAAGAGACCCAGTACTTC. It codes for CASRRDGLDQETQYF.

This clonotype came up many times. The J gene is TRBJ2-3, the V gene TRBV7-2; 7 bases are a match to TRBD2. The ends lost 1 base at V and 2 bases at J; junction bases unmatched: 9. The length of the CDR3 is 17 residues. In germline, CDR1 is SGHTA, CDR2 FQGNSA. CDR3 sequence (DNA): TGTGCCAGCAGCTTAGGCGTACAGCGGGAATACACAGATACGCAGTATTTT. Its translation is CASSLGVQREYTDTQYF.

This rearrangement joins TRBV20-1 to TRBJ2-3; no clear D gene. Germline V gene lookup returns CDR1 DFQATT and CDR2 SNEGSKA (reference sequence). The CDR3 contains 13 residues. Deletions cut 0 bases from V and 2 bases from J, with 6 bases between. CDR3 amino acids: CSARDLLTDTQYF. The CDR3, as DNA: TGCAGTGCTAGAGATCTACTCACAGATACGCAGTATTTT.

The V call is TRBV7-9, the J call TRBJ2-7, with TRBD2 identical over 8 bases. Per the germline V gene, CDR1 is SEHNR and CDR2 is FQNEAQ (reference sequence). The CDR3 totals 16 residues. Unmatched junction bases numbered 11, after V lost 5 bases and J lost 2 bases. The CDR3 sequence: CASSPAGAGGAYEQYF. CDR3 nucleotide sequence: TGTGCCAGCAGCCCCGCGGGTGCGGGAGGCGCCTACGAGCAGTACTTC.

V is TRBV15 and J is TRBJ2-3; 8 nucleotides line up with TRBD1. Germline V gene data show CDR1 as LNHNV and CDR2 as YYDKDF (reference sequence). The CDR3 runs 14 residues. With 5 bases clipped from V and 3 bases from J, the junction kept 4 bases outside the gene matches. The CDR3 loop reads CATSSRQGTDTQYF. The CDR3 DNA follows: TGTGCCACCAGCTCACGACAGGGGACAGATACGCAGTATTTT.

This clonotype was counted many times. The chain is built from TRBV5-1 and TRBJ2-1; 14 positions agree with TRBD2. V shed 4 bases and J 5 bases; nucleotides not matched to a gene: 5. The germline CDR1 and CDR2 sequences are SGHRS and YFSETQ. This CDR3 comprises 16 residues. CDR3 sequence (DNA): TGCGCCAGCAGCATACGACTAGCGGGAGGGAACAATGAGCAGTTCTTC. Protein product: CASSIRLAGGNNEQFF.

The chain is built from TRBV30 and TRBJ2-3; 8 bases map to TRBD1. The CDR3 is 15 amino acids. The germline CDR1 and CDR2 sequences are GTSNPN and SVGIG (reference sequence). V gave up 0 bases and J gave up 4 bases; unmatched junction bases: 6. CDR3 sequence: CAWSVLGQGSDTQYF. The CDR3 coding sequence is TGTGCCTGGAGTGTACTTGGACAGGGCTCAGATACGCAGTATTTT.

The rearrangement uses TRBV6-1 and TRBJ2-5; 10 bases map to TRBD1. Losses at the gene ends were 6 bases for V and 2 bases for J; bases not matched to a gene: 12. From germline, CDR1 is MNHNS and CDR2 SASEGT. The CDR3 is 17 amino acids. The CDR3 region has the DNA TGTGCCAGCAGCCGGGACAGGGGTCGCGGCGGACAAGAGACCCAGTACTTC. Amino acids: CASSRDRGRGGQETQYF.

V gene TRBV7-9 combines with J gene TRBJ2-7; TRBD2 matches at 13 bases. Germline V gene lookup returns CDR1 SEHNR and CDR2 FQNEAQ (reference sequence). The length of the CDR3 is 15 residues. V was pared by 2 bases and J by 5 bases, with 3 bases of the junction left unmatched. CDR3 in DNA: TGTGCCAGCAGCTTACTGGGGACTAGCGGGGACGAGCAGTACTTC. Translating it yields CASSLLGTSGDEQYF. Looking up the rest from reference TRBV7-9 and TRBJ2-7 gives the full variable domain: DTGVSQNPRHKITKRGQNVTFRCDPISEHNRLYWYRQTLGQGPEFLTYFQNEAQLEKSRLLSDRFSAERPKGSFSTLEIQRTEQGDSAMYLCASSLLGTSGDEQYFGPGTRLTVT.